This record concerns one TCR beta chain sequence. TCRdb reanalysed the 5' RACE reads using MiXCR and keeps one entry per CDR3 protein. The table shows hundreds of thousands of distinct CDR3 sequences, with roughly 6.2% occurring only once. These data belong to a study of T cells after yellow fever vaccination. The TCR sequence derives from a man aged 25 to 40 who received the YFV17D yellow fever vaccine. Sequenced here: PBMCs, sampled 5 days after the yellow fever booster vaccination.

The CDR3 region is CASSPLAGNIQYF. DNA for the CDR3: TGTGCCAGCAGCCCACTAGCGGGGAACATTCAGTACTTC. The chain has TRBV28 and TRBJ2-4; TRBD2 agrees at 10 bases. Germline V gene lookup returns CDR1 MDHEN and CDR2 SYDVKM. The CDR3 length is 13 residues. With 6 bases clipped from V and 7 bases from J, the junction kept 3 bases outside the gene matches.